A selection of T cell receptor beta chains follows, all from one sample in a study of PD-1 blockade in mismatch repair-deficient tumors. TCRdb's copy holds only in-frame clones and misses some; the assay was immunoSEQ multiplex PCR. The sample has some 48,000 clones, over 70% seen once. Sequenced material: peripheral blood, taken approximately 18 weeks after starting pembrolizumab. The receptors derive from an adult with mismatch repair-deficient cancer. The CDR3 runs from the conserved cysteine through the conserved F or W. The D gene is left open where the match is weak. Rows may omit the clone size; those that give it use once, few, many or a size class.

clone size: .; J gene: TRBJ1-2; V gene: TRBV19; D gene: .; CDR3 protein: CASSLGSGDNYGYTF; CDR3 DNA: TGTGCCAGTAGTCTCGGATCGGGCGATAACTATGGCTACACCTTC
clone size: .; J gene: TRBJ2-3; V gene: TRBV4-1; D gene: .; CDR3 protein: CASSQDRGRPDTQYF; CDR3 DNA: TGCGCCAGCAGCCAAGATCGGGGGCGCCCAGATACGCAGTATTTT
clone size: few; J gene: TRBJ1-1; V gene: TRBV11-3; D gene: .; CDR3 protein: CASSHTLQGSNTEAFF; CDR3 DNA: TGTGCCAGCAGCCACACTCTCCAGGGGAGCAACACTGAAGCTTTCTTT
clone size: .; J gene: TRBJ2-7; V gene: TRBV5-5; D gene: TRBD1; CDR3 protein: CASSPGGQTYEQYF; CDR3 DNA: TGTGCCAGCAGCCCTGGGGGACAGACCTACGAGCAGTACTTC
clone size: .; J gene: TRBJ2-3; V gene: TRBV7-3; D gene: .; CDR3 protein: CASSSRVGSTDTQYF; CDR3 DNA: TGTGCCAGCAGCTCAAGGGTCGGGAGTACAGATACGCAGTATTTT
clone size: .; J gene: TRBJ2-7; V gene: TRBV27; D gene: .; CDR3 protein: CASSFGPDSPYEQYF; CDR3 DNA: TGTGCCAGCAGTTTTGGGCCGGACAGCCCCTACGAGCAGTACTTC
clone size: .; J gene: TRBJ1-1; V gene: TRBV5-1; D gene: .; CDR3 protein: CASSSGQMNTEAFF; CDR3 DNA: TGCGCCAGCAGCTCTGGACAGATGAACACTGAAGCTTTCTTT
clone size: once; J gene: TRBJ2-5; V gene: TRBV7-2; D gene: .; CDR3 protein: CASSSVEQTQYF; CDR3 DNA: TGTGCCAGCAGCTCGGTCGAGCAGACCCAGTACTTC
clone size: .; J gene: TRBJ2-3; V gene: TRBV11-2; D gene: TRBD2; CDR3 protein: CASSLGAGVQDTQYF; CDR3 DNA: TGTGCCAGCAGCTTAGGGGCGGGAGTGCAAGATACGCAGTATTTT
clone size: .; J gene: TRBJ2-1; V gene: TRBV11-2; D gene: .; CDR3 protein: CASSIDTYNEQFF; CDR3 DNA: TGTGCCAGCAGCATAGACACTTACAATGAGCAGTTCTTC
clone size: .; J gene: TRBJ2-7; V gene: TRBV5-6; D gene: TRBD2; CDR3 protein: CASTLRTSGSISYEQYF; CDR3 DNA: TGTGCCAGCACCCTGCGGACTAGCGGGAGTATCTCCTACGAGCAGTACTTC
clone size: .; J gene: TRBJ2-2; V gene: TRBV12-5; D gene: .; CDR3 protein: CASQTPRGSNTGELFF; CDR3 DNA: TGTGCTAGTCAAACCCCTCGGGGCTCGAACACCGGGGAGCTGTTTTTT
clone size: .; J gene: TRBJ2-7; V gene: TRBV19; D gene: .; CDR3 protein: CASSTEGQGTYEQYF; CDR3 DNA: TGTGCCAGTAGTACCGAAGGGCAGGGGACCTACGAGCAGTACTTC
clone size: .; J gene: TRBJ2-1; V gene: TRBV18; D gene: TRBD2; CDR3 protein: CASSDGLANEQFF; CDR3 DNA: TGTGCCAGCTCAGACGGACTAGCTAATGAGCAGTTCTTC
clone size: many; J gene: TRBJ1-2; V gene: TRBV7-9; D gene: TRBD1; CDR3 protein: CASSLLETGSLNYGYTF; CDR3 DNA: TGTGCCAGCAGCCTCCTTGAGACAGGGAGCCTAAACTATGGCTACACCTTC
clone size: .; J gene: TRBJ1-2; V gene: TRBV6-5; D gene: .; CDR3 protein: CASSDTYGYTF; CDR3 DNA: TGTGCCAGCAGTGACACCTATGGCTACACCTTC